This T cell receptor beta chain was retrieved from a study of T cell responses to AZD1222 COVID-19 vaccine. The CDR3 length is 22 residues. Trimming stripped 0 bases from V and 0 bases from J, with 27 bases between. Germline lookup yields CDR1 MGHRA and CDR2 YSYEKL. Sequencing was performed with immunoSEQ multiplex PCR; in TCRdb, only in-frame clones are kept and a portion is missing. The table has some 31,000 clones, roughly 93% seen once; the top ten hold more than 7%. The sequence was collected from an adult in good health. The genes are TRBV4-1 and TRBJ2-4; D not certain. Sequencing was performed on peripheral blood, taken on day 0 of AZD1222 vaccination. CDR3 DNA: TGCGCCAGCAGCCAAGATCAAGTGTACTTCGGAGCCCGGGTATTAGCCAAAAACATTCAGTACTTC. Protein: CASSQDQVYFGARVLAKNIQYF.